This T cell receptor (beta chain) stems from a study of human T cells and chemical hapten exposure. Between the trimmed V and J ends, which lost 1 base and 3 bases, there was a span of 7 bases. The CDR3 loop spans 14 amino acids. CDR1 and CDR2 (germline): MGHDK, SYGVNS. The time point was: patch test 3, about 24 weeks after DPC sensitization. Treatment indicated: therapeutic diphenylcyclopropenone sensitization with weekly scalp DPC. MiXCR was run by TCRdb on the RACE reads, yielding one entry per CDR3 protein. Of 90,000 to 140,000 distinct CDR3 sequences in the sample, less than 40% are singletons; the top ten hold roughly 2.5%.

Sequences were derived from whole blood, sampled in connection with sensitization to the hapten diphenylcyclopropenone (DPC). This clonotype was sampled from a man aged 35 to 55 with alopecia areata. Some clones in this sample may be carry-over from other donors' samples. This chain uses TRBV25-1 with TRBJ2-4; possible D gene TRBD2, 6 bases. The CDR3 is CASSESGVKNIQYF. The CDR3, as DNA: TGTGCCAGCAGTGAATCGGGAGTCAAAAACATTCAGTACTTC. The full variable domain, completed using reference TRBV25-1 and TRBJ2-4, is EADIYQTPRYLVIGTGKKITLECSQTMGHDKMYWYQQDPGMELHLIHYSYGVNSTEKGDLSSESTVSRIRTEHFPLTLESARPSHTSQYLCASSESGVKNIQYFGAGTRLSVL.